Listed here are 27 T cell receptor beta chains from one sample, sequenced in a study of shared clonotypes between healthy human individuals. Only in-frame clones appear in the TCRdb table, and some are missing; sequencing was by immunoSEQ multiplex PCR. The sample lists about 2 million clones, roughly 94% occurring once. The sequencing sample was made of naive CD4+ T cells sorted from blood. The subset is: CD45RA+ positively selected. These receptors came from a man between 18 and 35 years old in good health.

This CDR3 is CASSQTDLNSPLHF. In DNA, the CDR3 is TGTGCCAGCAGCCAGACAGATTTAAATTCACCCCTCCACTTT. V is TRBV5-4 and J is TRBJ1-6; TRBD1 is a possible D gene (5 bases). This CDR3 is 14 amino acids long. CDR1 and CDR2 from the germline V gene are SGHNT and YYREEE (reference sequence). Trimming pared 4 bases from V and 7 bases from J, leaving 12 bases between.

As to this clone: Other DNA sequences in this sample translate to the same CDR3. This chain uses TRBV5-1 with TRBJ2-3, with D maybe TRBD1 (6 bases). The germline V gene has CDR1 SGHRS and CDR2 YFSETQ. The CDR3 has 15 residues. Trimming removed 2 bases at V and 1 base at J, with 11 bases between. This CDR3 reads CASSFGSGGTDTQYF. CDR3 coding DNA: TGCGCCAGCAGCTTTGGGTCAGGGGGCACAGATACGCAGTATTTT.

This clone was seen a single time. The J gene is TRBJ1-3, the V gene TRBV4-1, with D unclear. V lost 1 base and J 10 bases, leaving 20 bases between the germline ends. Germline lookup yields CDR1 MGHRA and CDR2 YSYEKL. CDR3 length: 16 residues. CDR3 region: CASSQVFGRDYGTIYF. The CDR3 region has the DNA TGCGCCAGCAGCCAAGTGTTCGGTCGGGATTACGGGACCATATATTTT.

This chain links TRBV6-5 with TRBJ2-1; the match to TRBD2 covers 10 bases. This CDR3 comprises 13 residues. Trimming removed 9 bases from V and 8 bases from J; junction bases left unmatched: 7. CDR1 is MNHEY and CDR2 is SVGAGI in the germline V gene. The CDR3 coding sequence is TGTGCCAGTCCTAGCGGGAGATCGGATGAGCAGTTCTTC. Amino acid sequence: CASPSGRSDEQFF.

This CDR3 is CASSPGTGWDTGELFF. Here the CDR3 DNA reads TGCGCCAGCAGCCCCGGGACAGGGTGGGACACCGGGGAGCTGTTTTTT. The chain combines TRBV5-1 with TRBJ2-2, with 9 nucleotides matching TRBD1. This CDR3 has 16 amino acids. J gave up 3 bases and V 4 bases, and 7 bases lay outside the gene matches. The germline V gene has CDR1 SGHRS and CDR2 YFSETQ.

The chain employs TRBV5-1 and TRBJ2-7, with D maybe TRBD1 (5 bases). The length of the CDR3 is 12 residues. Trimming removed 5 bases from V and 5 bases from J, with 11 bases in between. The germline gives CDR1 SGHRS, CDR2 YFSETQ. CDR3 in DNA: TGCGCCAGCAGAGCAGGGAACCACGAGCAGTACTTC. Translated, it gives CASRAGNHEQYF.

The chain employs TRBV5-1 and TRBJ1-4; TRBD1 aligns across 10 bases. Germline V gene lookup returns CDR1 SGHRS and CDR2 YFSETQ. The CDR3 length is 17 residues. The ends lost 2 bases at V and 6 bases at J; junction bases unmatched: 10. CDR3 region: CASSFFPPGQGYEKLFF. In nucleotides, the CDR3 is TGCGCCAGCAGCTTTTTCCCACCGGGACAGGGGTATGAAAAACTGTTTTTT.

The rearrangement uses TRBV27 and TRBJ1-1; possible D gene TRBD1, 5 bases. Germline assignment: CDR1 MNHEY and CDR2 SMNVEV (reference sequence). This CDR3 comprises 16 residues. Trimming removed 1 base from V and 1 base from J, with 13 bases in between. DNA of the CDR3: TGTGCCAGCAGTTTATGGGGGGGAACTTCGAACACTGAAGCTTTCTTT. As protein: CASSLWGGTSNTEAFF.

V usage is TRBV19 and J usage is TRBJ1-5, with 8 positions matching TRBD1. Germline values: CDR1 LNHDA, CDR2 SQIVND (reference sequence). Trimming at V came to 6 bases and at J to 6 bases, leaving 10 bases not matched to a gene. The CDR3 has 15 residues. CDR3 protein: CASRTTAGGGQPQHF. DNA of the CDR3: TGTGCCAGTAGAACGACGGCAGGGGGCGGTCAGCCCCAGCATTTT.

The CDR3 sequence: CASRLRDSHGYTF. In nucleotides, the CDR3 is TGTGCCAGCAGACTTAGGGACAGCCATGGCTACACCTTC. This rearrangement joins TRBV28 to TRBJ1-2; 7 bases are shared with TRBD1. Trimming took 6 bases from V and 6 from J; bases not matched to a gene: 7. CDR3 size: 13 residues. CDR1 is MDHEN and CDR2 is SYDVKM in the germline V gene.

The V and J genes are TRBV7-9 and TRBJ2-7; maybe TRBD2 (5 bases). This CDR3 has 16 residues. Trimming stripped 1 base from V and 0 bases from J, with 13 bases between. CDR1 is SEHNR and CDR2 is FQNEAQ in the germline V gene (reference sequence). CDR3 DNA: TGTGCCAGCAGCTTAGTGTCTAGCAAAGCCTCCTACGAGCAGTACTTC. Protein product: CASSLVSSKASYEQYF.

The chain couples TRBV28 to TRBJ2-3, with TRBD2 matching 9 bases. Germline lookup yields CDR1 MDHEN and CDR2 SYDVKM. The CDR3 runs to 13 residues. V trimming: 8 bases; J trimming: 2 bases; junction bases outside the gene matches: 2. This CDR3 reads CASAGGNTDTQYF. For the CDR3, the DNA is TGTGCCAGCGCGGGGGGGAACACAGATACGCAGTATTTT.

In regard to this clone: Other DNA sequences of this sample code for an identical CDR3. The rearrangement links TRBV5-1 to TRBJ1-1, with 7 bases fitting TRBD1. Trimming cost V 0 bases and J 5 bases; bases outside gene matches: 4. Germline assignment: CDR1 SGHRS and CDR2 YFSETQ. The CDR3 runs to 14 residues. As DNA, the CDR3 is TGCGCCAGCAGCTTGGCCCAGGGGGGGACTGAAGCTTTCTTT. Translating it yields CASSLAQGGTEAFF.

The rearrangement uses TRBV6-6 and TRBJ2-1, with 11 bases lining up with TRBD2. Unmatched junction bases numbered 6, after V lost 7 bases and J lost 4 bases. Germline lookup yields CDR1 MNHNY and CDR2 SVGAGI (reference sequence). The length of the CDR3 is 15 residues. In DNA form, the CDR3 reads TGTGCCAGCATTGGTGGGACTAGCGGATACAATGAGCAGTTCTTC. It yields the protein CASIGGTSGYNEQFF.

This chain joins TRBV28 and TRBJ2-7; 10 nucleotides match TRBD1. The germline V gene has CDR1 MDHEN and CDR2 SYDVKM. The ends lost 3 bases at V and 4 bases at J; junction bases unmatched: 15. The CDR3 runs to 18 residues. In nucleotides, the CDR3 is TGTGCCAGCAGTTTGACGGGACAGGGGATAAGGAGTTTGTACGAGCAGTACTTC. It translates to CASSLTGQGIRSLYEQYF.

This chain links TRBV15 with TRBJ1-6; possibly TRBD1 for D (6 bases). V lost 3 bases and J lost 5, with 8 bases in between. Germline V gene data show CDR1 as LNHNV and CDR2 as YYDKDF (reference sequence). This CDR3 has 14 residues. Here the CDR3 reads CATSRQGNNSPLHF. CDR3 nucleotide sequence: TGTGCCACCAGCAGGCAGGGGAATAATTCACCCCTCCACTTT.

The chain uses TRBV12-5 and TRBJ2-3; D gene unclear. CDR1 LGHNT and CDR2 FRNRAP come from the germline V gene. The V and J ends lost 1 base and 1 base respectively, with 18 bases between them. The CDR3 length is 18 residues. The CDR3 nucleotides are TGTGCTAGTGGTTTGGGCCAAAAGACGAGTGGTGGCACAGATACGCAGTATTTT. The encoded protein is CASGLGQKTSGGTDTQYF. Supplemented by reference TRBV12-5 and TRBJ2-3, the full variable domain reads DARVTQTPRHKVTEMGQEVTMRCQPILGHNTVFWYRQTMMQGLELLAYFRNRAPLDDSGMPKDRFSAEMPDATLATLKIQPSEPRDSAVYFCASGLGQKTSGGTDTQYFGPGTRLTVL.

Turning to this clone: Other DNA sequences in this sample translate to the same CDR3. V is TRBV18 and J is TRBJ2-5; D is uncertain. The CDR3 loop spans 13 amino acids. CDR1 and CDR2 (germline): KGHSH, LQKENI. The ends were cut back, 2 bases at V and 2 bases at J, with 6 bases in the middle. The CDR3 region is CASSPGPQETQYF. CDR3 coding DNA: TGTGCCAGCTCACCAGGGCCGCAAGAGACCCAGTACTTC.

This chain links TRBV5-4 with TRBJ2-3; 8 bases map to TRBD2. Germline CDR1 SGHNT, CDR2 YYREEE (reference sequence). This CDR3 is 14 amino acids long. J was trimmed by 6 bases and V by 3 bases; bases with no gene match: 6. The CDR3: CASSSGLAVDTQYF. Here the CDR3 DNA reads TGTGCCAGCAGCTCAGGACTAGCAGTGGATACGCAGTATTTT.

This rearrangement joins TRBV19 to TRBJ1-6; the D is unclear. This CDR3 contains 14 residues. V was trimmed by 5 bases and J by 9 bases, leaving 14 bases between them. Per germline, CDR1 LNHDA and CDR2 SQIVND (reference sequence). This chain's CDR3 is CASSLDVWGSPLHF. DNA for the CDR3: TGTGCCAGTAGTTTGGACGTTTGGGGTTCACCCCTCCACTTT.

The chain recombines TRBV15 with TRBJ2-7, with D possibly called TRBD1 or TRBD2 (5 bases each). Germline values: CDR1 LNHNV, CDR2 YYDKDF (reference sequence). CDR3 length: 14 residues. The germline V and J ends were trimmed by 3 bases and 6 bases, with 15 bases remaining between them. CDR3 nucleotides: TGTGCCACCAGCAGCCGGGACGGAGAGAGCGAGCAGTACTTC. It encodes CATSSRDGESEQYF. The full variable domain, its missing parts supplied by reference TRBV15 and TRBJ2-7, is DAMVIQNPRYQVTQFGKPVTLSCSQTLNHNVMYWYQQKSSQAPKLLFHYYDKDFNNEADTPDNFQSRRPNTSFCFLDIRSPGLGDTAMYLCATSSRDGESEQYFGPGTRLTVT.

In the case of this clone: Its ends do not fully match the called genes, so a read error is possible. The chain joins TRBV7-7 to TRBJ2-1, with TRBD2 matching over 13 bases. Germline V CDR1 and CDR2: SSHAT, FNYEAQ (reference sequence). This CDR3 contains 16 residues. CDR3 nucleotides: TGTGCTAGCAGCCCGGGACTAGCGGGGCTTAGCAATGAGCAGTTCTTC. Translated, it gives CASSPGLAGLSNEQFF.

V and J are TRBV2 and TRBJ2-7; TRBD2 matches 12 bases. J gave up 5 bases and V 4 bases, and 3 bases lay outside the gene matches. CDR1 and CDR2 from the germline V gene are SNHLY and FYNNEI. CDR3 length equals 14 residues. The CDR3 region is CASSGLAGVHEQYF. Here the CDR3 DNA reads TGTGCCAGCAGTGGACTAGCGGGAGTACACGAGCAGTACTTC.

The chain uses TRBV5-6 and TRBJ1-4, with 7 bases identical to TRBD1. There are 16 residues in the CDR3. CDR1 is SGHDT, CDR2 YYEEEE, per germline. The junction had 8 bases not matched to a gene; V was cut back by 2 bases and J by 4 bases. CDR3 DNA: TGTGCCAGCAGCTTAAGACAGGGCGACCGTAATGAAAAACTGTTTTTT. Translated, it gives CASSLRQGDRNEKLFF. Full variable domain (outside the CDR3, taken from reference TRBV5-6 and TRBJ1-4): DAGVTQSPTHLIKTRGQQVTLRCSPKSGHDTVSWYQQALGQGPQFIFQYYEEEERQRGNFPDRFSGHQFPNYSSELNVNALLLGDSALYLCASSLRQGDRNEKLFFGSGTQLSVL.

Points on this clone: The junction shows a germline mismatch at one end, possibly a read error. The chain employs TRBV7-7 and TRBJ2-3, with 14 nucleotides matching TRBD2. Germline V lookup: CDR1 SSHAT, CDR2 FNYEAQ (reference sequence). This CDR3 has 15 amino acids. CDR3 region: CASSPGLAGADTQYF. The CDR3 coding sequence is TGTGCTAGCAGTCCGGGACTAGCGGGAGCAGATACGCAGTATTTT.

This chain uses TRBV6-6 with TRBJ1-6, with 10 bases identical to TRBD1. The trim removed 6 bases at V and 9 bases at J, leaving 8 bases unmatched. The CDR3 contains 15 residues. Germline-derived CDR1 and CDR2 are MNHNY and SVGAGI (reference sequence). CDR3 in amino acids: CASRTGDRGGSPLHF. CDR3 bases: TGTGCCAGCAGAACCGGGGACAGGGGAGGTTCACCCCTCCACTTT.

This rearrangement joins TRBV6-6 to TRBJ1-1; perhaps TRBD1 as D (6 bases). The ends were cut back, 2 bases at V and 7 bases at J, with 11 bases in the middle. Germline V gene data show CDR1 as MNHNY and CDR2 as SVGAGI (reference sequence). CDR3 length equals 13 residues. The DNA of the CDR3 is TGTGCCAGCAGTTACCCGGACAGCCATGAAGCTTTCTTT. This sequence encodes CASSYPDSHEAFF.